These 8 T cell receptor beta chains came from one sample sequenced in a study of T cell changes during pregnancy in multiple sclerosis. Data came from immunoSEQ multiplex PCR; TCRdb stores just in-frame clones and leaves some out. Of 100,000 or so clones in the sample, approximately 92% are singletons; the top ten hold around 3%. The material sequenced was peripheral blood, taken in the second trimester of pregnancy. Receptors were obtained from a female donor with multiple sclerosis, enrolled in a pregnancy study.

The CDR3 coding sequence is TGTGCCAGCAGCCCCGACAGTCTATACAATGAAAAACTGTTTTTT. This sequence encodes CASSPDSLYNEKLFF. The chain employs TRBV27 and TRBJ1-4; D may be TRBD1 (5 bases). The CDR3 extends over 15 amino acids. V was shortened by 6 bases and J by 5 bases, with 16 bases between the two germline ends. Per germline, CDR1 MNHEY and CDR2 SMNVEV (reference sequence).

This rearrangement joins TRBV19 to TRBJ2-6; 9 bases are shared with TRBD1. The germline gives CDR1 LNHDA, CDR2 SQIVND (reference sequence). The CDR3 has 17 amino acids. V was pared by 1 base and J by 2 bases, with 3 bases of the junction left unmatched. CDR3 sequence (DNA): TGTGCCAGTAGTATAGGGGACAGGGACACTGGGGCCAACGTCCTGACTTTC. This codes for CASSIGDRDTGANVLTF.

This sequence joins TRBV19 and TRBJ1-2, with 8 bases identical to TRBD1. The trim removed 6 bases at V and 2 bases at J, leaving 5 bases unmatched. The CDR3 has 14 residues. CDR1 is LNHDA and CDR2 is SQIVND in the germline V gene (reference sequence). This CDR3 reads CASSPTGGNYGYTF. In DNA, the CDR3 is TGTGCCAGTAGCCCTACAGGGGGAAACTATGGCTACACCTTC.

This clone was seen only a few times. The chain is built from TRBV20-1 and TRBJ1-1; TRBD1 is a possible D gene (5 bases). V was pared by 4 bases and J by 5 bases, with 8 bases between. Germline CDR1 and CDR2: DFQATT and SNEGSKA (reference sequence). This CDR3 is 11 amino acids long. The CDR3 sequence is CSAIRVTEAFF. The DNA for the CDR3 is TGCAGTGCTATCAGGGTGACTGAAGCTTTCTTT.

V usage is TRBV19 and J usage is TRBJ2-7, with D perhaps TRBD1 (6 bases). The CDR3 is 13 residues long. Germline CDR1 reads LNHDA; CDR2 reads SQIVND (reference sequence). V was clipped by 5 bases and J by 2 bases, with 10 bases between them. This chain's CDR3 is CASSRDKTYEQYF. The CDR3 nucleotides are TGTGCCAGTAGTCGGGACAAGACCTACGAGCAGTACTTC.

DNA for the CDR3: TGTGCCAGCAGCTTATTGGACACCTCCTACAATGAGCAGTTCTTC. Residues: CASSLLDTSYNEQFF. V usage is TRBV5-6 and J usage is TRBJ2-1; the D gene is possibly TRBD1 (5 bases). CDR1 is SGHDT and CDR2 is YYEEEE in the germline V gene. The ends were cut back, 2 bases at V and 0 bases at J, with 9 bases in the middle. This CDR3 is built from 15 residues.

This clone was seen a single time. The chain has TRBV7-9 and TRBJ2-2; 8 nucleotides match TRBD1. Per the germline V gene, CDR1 is SEHNR and CDR2 is FQNEAQ (reference sequence). Losses at the gene ends were 3 bases for V and 6 bases for J; bases not matched to a gene: 3. The CDR3 sequence is 14 residues long. The CDR3 loop reads CASSFDRGAGELFF. The CDR3 nucleotides are TGTGCCAGCAGCTTCGACAGGGGAGCCGGGGAGCTGTTTTTT.

The rearrangement uses TRBV19 and TRBJ2-7; 8 bases match TRBD1. Germline trimming cut 2 bases from V and 0 bases from J; bases unmatched to any gene: 3. This CDR3 is 15 amino acids long. CDR1 is LNHDA, CDR2 SQIVND, per germline (reference sequence). CDR3 loop: CASSIQGASSYEQYF. CDR3 in DNA: TGTGCCAGTAGTATACAGGGGGCCTCCTCCTACGAGCAGTACTTC.